This TCR beta chain was found in a study of response to subunit inactivated influenza vaccine. This clonotype was counted many times. Via MiXCR, TCRdb re-called the RT-PCR reads, giving one row per CDR3 protein. In the table there are about 520,000 distinct CDR3 sequences, less than 7.5% of which are singletons. The TCR originated in a man in his fifties or sixties who received an inactivated influenza vaccine. Sequencing used PBMCs from blood, obtained 23 to 25 months after vaccination.

DNA for the CDR3: TGTGCCAGCAGTTTGAGGACAGTAGGAGAGACCCAGTACTTC. Translating it yields CASSLRTVGETQYF. The gene calls are TRBV12-3 or TRBV12-4 and TRBJ2-5, with D possibly matching TRBD1 (6 bases). V lost 3 bases to trimming and J lost 4 bases, with 12 bases between them. This CDR3 comprises 14 residues.